This is a list of T cell receptor beta chains from one sample in a study of T cells after yellow fever vaccination. A single record per CDR3 protein comes from TCRdb applying MiXCR to the 5' RACE reads. Here the sample spans over 150,000 distinct CDR3 sequences, 6.5% to 8.5% being singletons. The sample was CD4+ T cells sorted from PBMCs, taken 5 days after the first yellow fever vaccination. These receptors were collected from a man aged 18-30 years who received the YFV17D yellow fever vaccine. CDR3s include the opening cysteine and the closing phenylalanine or tryptophan. A D gene is named only where the DNA matches it firmly. A clone size is listed for some rows: how often the clone was seen (once, few, many), or a class if it is expanded.

d_gene: TRBD1; abundance: many; j_gene: TRBJ2-7; v_gene: TRBV2; CDR3nt: TGTGCCAGCAGAGGACAGGGGGGGTTCGAGCAGTACTTC; CDR3aa: CASRGQGGFEQYF
d_gene: NA; abundance: many; j_gene: TRBJ1-1; v_gene: TRBV9; CDR3nt: TGTGCCAGCAGCGGCCAGCCGGAGTTGAACACTGAAGCTTTCTTT; CDR3aa: CASSGQPELNTEAFF
d_gene: NA; abundance: many; j_gene: TRBJ2-2; v_gene: TRBV6-2/TRBV6-3; CDR3nt: TGTGCCAGCTCAGACACCGGGGAGCTGTTTTTT; CDR3aa: CASSDTGELFF
d_gene: NA; abundance: many; j_gene: TRBJ1-4; v_gene: TRBV6-5; CDR3nt: TGTGCCAGCAGTTACTCAGTCCCGGGGAGTAGTGAAAAACTGTTTTTT; CDR3aa: CASSYSVPGSSEKLFF
d_gene: NA; abundance: NA; j_gene: TRBJ2-1; v_gene: TRBV11-2; CDR3nt: TGTGCCAGCAGCCCGGGACTCAGCTCCTACAATGAGCAGTTCTTC; CDR3aa: CASSPGLSSYNEQFF
d_gene: NA; abundance: many; j_gene: TRBJ2-5; v_gene: TRBV20-1; CDR3nt: TGCTCCCCTTTTCCGCGGGGTCAAGTCGAGACCCAGTACTTC; CDR3aa: CSPFPRGQVETQYF
d_gene: NA; abundance: NA; j_gene: TRBJ2-3; v_gene: TRBV20-1; CDR3nt: TGCAGTGCTCTCACTAGAGTTGGCACAGATACGCAGTATTTT; CDR3aa: CSALTRVGTDTQYF
d_gene: NA; abundance: many; j_gene: TRBJ1-2; v_gene: TRBV5-1; CDR3nt: TGCGCCAGCAGCGCTGGACCTAGCTATGGCTACACCTTC; CDR3aa: CASSAGPSYGYTF
d_gene: NA; abundance: many; j_gene: TRBJ2-1; v_gene: TRBV5-1; CDR3nt: TGCGCCAGCAGCTTGAACGGGGGGCGGGATGAGCAGTTCTTC; CDR3aa: CASSLNGGRDEQFF
d_gene: NA; abundance: many; j_gene: TRBJ2-7; v_gene: TRBV3-1; CDR3nt: TGTGCCAGCAGCCAGAGTCGGGCCTCGGGGACCTACGAGCAGTACTTC; CDR3aa: CASSQSRASGTYEQYF
d_gene: TRBD2; abundance: many; j_gene: TRBJ2-1; v_gene: TRBV7-3; CDR3nt: TGTGCCAGCAGCCCCCTAGCGGGGGGATGGCGCTCCTACAATGAGCAGTTCTTC; CDR3aa: CASSPLAGGWRSYNEQFF
d_gene: TRBD1; abundance: many; j_gene: TRBJ2-2; v_gene: TRBV20-1; CDR3nt: TGCAGTGCTAGAAGGGACAGGGTAACCGGGGAGCTGTTTTTT; CDR3aa: CSARRDRVTGELFF
d_gene: NA; abundance: NA; j_gene: TRBJ2-5; v_gene: TRBV18; CDR3nt: TGTGCCAGCTCACCCTCGAGGGGGGACCAAGAGACCCAGTACTTC; CDR3aa: CASSPSRGDQETQYF